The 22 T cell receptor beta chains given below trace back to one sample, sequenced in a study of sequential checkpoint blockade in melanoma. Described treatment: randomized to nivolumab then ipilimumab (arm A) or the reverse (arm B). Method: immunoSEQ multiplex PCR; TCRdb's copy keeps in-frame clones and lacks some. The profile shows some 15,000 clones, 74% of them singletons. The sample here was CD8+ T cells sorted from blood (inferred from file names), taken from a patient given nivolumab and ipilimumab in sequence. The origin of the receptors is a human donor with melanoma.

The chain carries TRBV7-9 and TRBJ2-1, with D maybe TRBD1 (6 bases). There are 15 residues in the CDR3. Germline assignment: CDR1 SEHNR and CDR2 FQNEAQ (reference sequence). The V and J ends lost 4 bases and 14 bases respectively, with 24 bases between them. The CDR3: CASSSTMGAPEGEFF. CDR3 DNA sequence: TGTGCCAGCAGCTCAACAATGGGGGCCCCCGAAGGAGAGTTCTTC.

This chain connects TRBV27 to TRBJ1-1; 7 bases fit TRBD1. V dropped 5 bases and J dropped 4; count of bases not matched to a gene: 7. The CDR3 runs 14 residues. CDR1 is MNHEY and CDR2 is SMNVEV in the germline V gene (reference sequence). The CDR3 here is CASSTPGGGTEAFF. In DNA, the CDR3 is TGTGCCAGCAGTACCCCAGGGGGTGGCACTGAAGCTTTCTTT.

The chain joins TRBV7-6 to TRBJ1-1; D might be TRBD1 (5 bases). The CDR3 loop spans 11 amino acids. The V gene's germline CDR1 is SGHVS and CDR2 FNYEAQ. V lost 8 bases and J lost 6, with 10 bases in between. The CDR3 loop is CASRQSSEAFF. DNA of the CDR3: TGTGCCAGCCGACAGTCCTCTGAAGCTTTCTTT.

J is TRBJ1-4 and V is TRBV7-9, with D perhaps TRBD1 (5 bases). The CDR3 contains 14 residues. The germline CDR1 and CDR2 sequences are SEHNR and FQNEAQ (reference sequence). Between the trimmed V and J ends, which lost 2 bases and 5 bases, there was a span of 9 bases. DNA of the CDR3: TGTGCCAGCAGCTTATTGCGGGGGAATGAAAAACTGTTTTTT. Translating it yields CASSLLRGNEKLFF.

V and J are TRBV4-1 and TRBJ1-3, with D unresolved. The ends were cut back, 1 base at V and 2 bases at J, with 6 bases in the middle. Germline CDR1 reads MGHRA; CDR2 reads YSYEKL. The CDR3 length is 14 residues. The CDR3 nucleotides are TGCGCCAGCAGCCAAGCTTTTACTGGAAACACCATATATTTT. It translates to CASSQAFTGNTIYF.

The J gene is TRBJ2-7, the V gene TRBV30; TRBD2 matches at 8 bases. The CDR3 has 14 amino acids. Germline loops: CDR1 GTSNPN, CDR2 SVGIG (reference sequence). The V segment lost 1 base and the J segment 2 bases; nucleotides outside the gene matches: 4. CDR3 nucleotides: TGTGCCTGGAGTGGGATAGCGGGAACCTACGAGCAGTACTTC. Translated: CAWSGIAGTYEQYF.

The CDR3 DNA follows: TGTGCCAGTAGTTCGGGACTATCAGAGACCCAGTACTTC. Translating it yields CASSSGLSETQYF. The chain links TRBV19 to TRBJ2-5; 7 bases agree with TRBD2. The CDR3 is 13 amino acids. Germline assignment: CDR1 LNHDA and CDR2 SQIVND (reference sequence). After removal of 5 bases from V and 4 bases from J, the junction contained 4 bases not matched to a gene.

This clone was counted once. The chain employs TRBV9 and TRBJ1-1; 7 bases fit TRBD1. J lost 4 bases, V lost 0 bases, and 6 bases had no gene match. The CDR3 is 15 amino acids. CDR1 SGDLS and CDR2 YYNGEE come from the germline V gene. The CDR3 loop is CASSVDDRAATEAFF. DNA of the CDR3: TGTGCCAGCAGCGTAGATGACAGGGCGGCCACTGAAGCTTTCTTT.

CDR3 sequence (DNA): TGTGCCAGCAGTGAAGTAGGAGGACAGGGTTATGGCTACACCTTC. Its protein is CASSEVGGQGYGYTF. The V call is TRBV2, the J call TRBJ1-2; 8 bases are shared with TRBD1. The J segment lost 5 bases and the V segment lost 1 base, leaving 6 bases of the junction unmatched. The CDR3 has 15 residues. Germline values: CDR1 SNHLY, CDR2 FYNNEI. Full variable domain (missing parts from reference TRBV2 and TRBJ1-2): EPEVTQTPSHQVTQMGQEVILRCVPISNHLYFYWYRQILGQKVEFLVSFYNNEISEKSEIFDDQFSVERPDGSNFTLKIRSTKLEDSAMYFCASSEVGGQGYGYTFGSGTRLTVV.

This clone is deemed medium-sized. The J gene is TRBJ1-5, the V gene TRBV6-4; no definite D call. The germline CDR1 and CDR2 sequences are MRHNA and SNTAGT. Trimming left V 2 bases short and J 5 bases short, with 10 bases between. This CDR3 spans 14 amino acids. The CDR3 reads CASSDPKIDQPQHF. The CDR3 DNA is TGTGCCAGCAGTGACCCGAAAATAGATCAGCCCCAGCATTTT.

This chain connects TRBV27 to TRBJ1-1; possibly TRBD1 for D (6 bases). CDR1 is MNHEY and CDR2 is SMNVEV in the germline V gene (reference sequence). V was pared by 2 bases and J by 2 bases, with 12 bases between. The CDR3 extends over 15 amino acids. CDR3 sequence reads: CASSLRPGANTEAFF. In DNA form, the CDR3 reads TGTGCCAGCAGTTTACGACCAGGGGCAAACACTGAAGCTTTCTTT.

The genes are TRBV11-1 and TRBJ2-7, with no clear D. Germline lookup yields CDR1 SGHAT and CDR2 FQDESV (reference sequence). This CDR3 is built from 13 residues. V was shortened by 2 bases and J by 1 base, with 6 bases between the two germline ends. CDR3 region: CASSLSASYEQYF. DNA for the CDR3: TGTGCCAGCAGCTTATCTGCGTCCTACGAGCAGTACTTC.

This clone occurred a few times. CDR3 DNA sequence: TGTGCCAGCAGCCCAACAGGCGGGAGTGTGGGAGAGACCCAGTACTTC. Translating gives CASSPTGGSVGETQYF. This rearrangement joins TRBV7-9 to TRBJ2-5; TRBD2 aligns across 7 bases. The CDR3 is 16 residues long. Germline CDR1 SEHNR, CDR2 FQNEAQ (reference sequence). V dropped 5 bases and J dropped 4; count of bases not matched to a gene: 13.

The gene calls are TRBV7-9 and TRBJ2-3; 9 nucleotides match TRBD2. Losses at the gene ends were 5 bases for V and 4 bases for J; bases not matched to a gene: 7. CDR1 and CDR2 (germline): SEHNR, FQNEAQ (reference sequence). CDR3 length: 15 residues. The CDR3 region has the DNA TGTGCCAGCAGCCCCGCGCAGCGGGAGGCAGATACGCAGTATTTT. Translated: CASSPAQREADTQYF.

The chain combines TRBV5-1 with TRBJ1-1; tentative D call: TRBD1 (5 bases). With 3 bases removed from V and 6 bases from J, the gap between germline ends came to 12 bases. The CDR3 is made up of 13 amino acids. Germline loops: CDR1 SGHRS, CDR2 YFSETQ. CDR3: CASSSTVYPEAFF. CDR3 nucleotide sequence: TGCGCCAGCAGCTCGACAGTATATCCTGAAGCTTTCTTT.

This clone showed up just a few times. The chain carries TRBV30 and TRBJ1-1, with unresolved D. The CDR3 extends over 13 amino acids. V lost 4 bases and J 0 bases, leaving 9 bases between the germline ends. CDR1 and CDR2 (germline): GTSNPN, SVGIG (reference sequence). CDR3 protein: CAWTAGMNTEAFF. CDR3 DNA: TGTGCCTGGACAGCCGGGATGAACACTGAAGCTTTCTTT.

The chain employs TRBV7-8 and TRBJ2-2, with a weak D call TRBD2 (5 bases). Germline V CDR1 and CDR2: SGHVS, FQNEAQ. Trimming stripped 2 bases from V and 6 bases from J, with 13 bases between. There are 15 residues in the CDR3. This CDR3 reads CASSLMLAGSGELFF. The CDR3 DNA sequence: TGTGCCAGCAGCTTAATGCTAGCCGGATCCGGGGAGCTGTTTTTT.

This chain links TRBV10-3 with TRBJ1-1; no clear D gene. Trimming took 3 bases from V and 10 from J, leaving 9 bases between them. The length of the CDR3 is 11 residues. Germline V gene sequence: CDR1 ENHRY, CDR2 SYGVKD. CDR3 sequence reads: CAISDPRGAFF. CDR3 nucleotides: TGTGCCATCAGTGATCCAAGAGGAGCTTTCTTT.

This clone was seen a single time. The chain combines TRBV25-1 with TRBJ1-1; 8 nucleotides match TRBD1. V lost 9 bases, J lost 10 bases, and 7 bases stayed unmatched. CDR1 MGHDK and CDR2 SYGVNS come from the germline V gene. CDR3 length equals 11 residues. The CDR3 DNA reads TGTGCCAGTGCCAGGGGGCCGGGAGCTTTCTTT. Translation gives CASARGPGAFF.

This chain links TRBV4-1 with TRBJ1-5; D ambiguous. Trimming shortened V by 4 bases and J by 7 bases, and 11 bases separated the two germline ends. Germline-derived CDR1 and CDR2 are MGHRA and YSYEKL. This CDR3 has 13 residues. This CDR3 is CASSLGVNQPQHF. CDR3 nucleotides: TGCGCCAGCAGCCTCGGGGTCAACCAGCCCCAGCATTTT.

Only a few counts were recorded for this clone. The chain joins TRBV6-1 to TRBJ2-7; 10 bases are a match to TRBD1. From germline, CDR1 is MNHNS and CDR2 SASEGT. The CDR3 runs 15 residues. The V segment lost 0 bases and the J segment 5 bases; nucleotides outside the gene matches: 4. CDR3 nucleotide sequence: TGTGCCAGCAGTGAAGCGGAGGGGACAGGGGACGAGCAGTACGTC. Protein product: CASSEAEGTGDEQYV.

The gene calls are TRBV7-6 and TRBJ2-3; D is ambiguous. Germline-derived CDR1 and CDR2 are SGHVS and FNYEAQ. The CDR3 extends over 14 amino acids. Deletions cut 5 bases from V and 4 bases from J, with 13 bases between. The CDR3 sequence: CASSPQTGPDTQYF. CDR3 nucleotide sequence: TGTGCCAGCAGCCCCCAGACGGGTCCAGATACGCAGTATTTT. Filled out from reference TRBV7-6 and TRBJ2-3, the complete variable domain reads GAGVSQSPRYKVTKRGQDVALRCDPISGHVSLYWYRQALGQGPEFLTYFNYEAQQDKSGLPNDRFSAERPEGSISTLTIQRTEQRDSAMYRCASSPQTGPDTQYFGPGTRLTVL.